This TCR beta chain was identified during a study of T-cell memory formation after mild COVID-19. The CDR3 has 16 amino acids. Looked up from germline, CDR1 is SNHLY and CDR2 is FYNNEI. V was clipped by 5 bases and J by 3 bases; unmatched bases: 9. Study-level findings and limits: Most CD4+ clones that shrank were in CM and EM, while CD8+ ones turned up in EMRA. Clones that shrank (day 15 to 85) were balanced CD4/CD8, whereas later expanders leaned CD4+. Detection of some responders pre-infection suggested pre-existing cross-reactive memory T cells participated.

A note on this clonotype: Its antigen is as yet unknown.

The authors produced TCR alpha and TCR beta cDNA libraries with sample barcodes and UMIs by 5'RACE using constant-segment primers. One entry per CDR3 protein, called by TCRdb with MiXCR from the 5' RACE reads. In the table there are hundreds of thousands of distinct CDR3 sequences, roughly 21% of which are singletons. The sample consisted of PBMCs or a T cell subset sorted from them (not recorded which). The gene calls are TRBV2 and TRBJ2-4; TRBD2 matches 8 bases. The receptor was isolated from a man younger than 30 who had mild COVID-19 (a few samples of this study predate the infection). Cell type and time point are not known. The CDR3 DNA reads TGTGCCAGCAGTTTCAGCGGGGGCGAGGTCAAAAACATTCAGTACTTC. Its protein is CASSFSGGEVKNIQYF. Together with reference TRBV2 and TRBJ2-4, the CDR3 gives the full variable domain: EPEVTQTPSHQVTQMGQEVILRCVPISNHLYFYWYRQILGQKVEFLVSFYNNEISEKSEIFDDQFSVERPDGSNFTLKIRSTKLEDSAMYFCASSFSGGEVKNIQYFGAGTRLSVL.